Below, 5 T cell receptor beta chains from the same sample are listed, as sequenced in a study of blood T cell repertoires in COVID-19. The repertoire was sequenced with immunoSEQ multiplex PCR; TCRdb's copy has only in-frame clones and lacks some. Here the sample spans about 310,000 clones, over 80% being singletons. The sequenced sample was PBMCs or T cells enriched from blood (not recorded which). These receptors originate from a woman aged 18-29 years who had recovered from COVID-19.

This clone was observed once. This chain links TRBV19 with TRBJ1-2, with 8 bases that match TRBD1. J was trimmed by 2 bases and V by 5 bases; bases with no gene match: 7. CDR1 and CDR2 (germline): LNHDA, SQIVND (reference sequence). The CDR3 spans 15 residues. The CDR3 loop reads CASSPRTGPNYGYTF. CDR3 nucleotide sequence: TGTGCCAGTAGTCCAAGGACAGGGCCCAACTATGGCTACACCTTC.

The chain uses TRBV5-1 and TRBJ1-6; TRBD1 matches at 7 bases. The germline CDR1 and CDR2 sequences are SGHRS and YFSETQ. The trim removed 0 bases at V and 5 bases at J, leaving 2 bases unmatched. The CDR3 length is 15 residues. The DNA of the CDR3 is TGCGCCAGCAGCTTGGACAGGGGAGATAATTCACCCCTCCACTTT. Translating gives CASSLDRGDNSPLHF.

The genes are TRBV9 and TRBJ2-5; tentatively, D is TRBD2 (6 bases). Germline V gives CDR1 SGDLS, CDR2 YYNGEE. Trimming removed 4 bases from V and 4 bases from J, with 14 bases in between. The CDR3 has 14 residues. CDR3 loop: CASSQLQGGETQYF. The CDR3 DNA reads as TGTGCCAGCAGCCAGTTGCAGGGAGGAGAGACCCAGTACTTC.

The J gene is TRBJ1-5, the V gene TRBV6-2 or TRBV6-3; 8 bases map to TRBD1. In germline, CDR1 is MNHEY, CDR2 SVGEGT. J was trimmed by 2 bases and V by 5 bases; bases with no gene match: 5. The CDR3 runs to 15 residues. The CDR3 bases are TGTGCCAGCAGTCTAGACAGGGGAGGCAATCAGCCCCAGCATTTT. The encoded protein is CASSLDRGGNQPQHF.

This chain joins TRBV7-9 and TRBJ2-4, with D uncertain. CDR3 length: 16 residues. Trimming left V 4 bases short and J 1 base short, with 14 bases between. In germline, CDR1 is SEHNR, CDR2 FQNEAQ (reference sequence). The CDR3 DNA sequence: TGTGCCAGCAGCTCTACCGAGGATCAGGCCAAAAACATTCAGTACTTC. Protein product: CASSSTEDQAKNIQYF.